This TCR beta chain originates from a study of blood T cells in healthy people across ages. This clonotype has a handful of counts. The ends lost 7 bases at V and 13 bases at J; junction bases unmatched: 15. Germline loops: CDR1 MNHEY, CDR2 SVGEGT. This CDR3 has 13 residues. The use of a sample-barcoded 5' primer and a J-beta primer mix characterized a second PCR of roughly 7 to 11 cycles. One entry per CDR3 protein, called by TCRdb with MiXCR from the 5' RACE reads. Altogether fewer than 2 million distinct CDR3 sequences are present, about two fifths being singletons, with the ten largest covering about 23%.

J is TRBJ1-2 and V is TRBV6-2 or TRBV6-3, with 7 nucleotides matching TRBD1. This sequence was found in a human donor in good health. The source material was blood. CDR3 region: CASTSNLQGRGTF. The CDR3 bases are TGTGCCAGCACCTCGAACTTACAGGGGCGAGGCACCTTC.